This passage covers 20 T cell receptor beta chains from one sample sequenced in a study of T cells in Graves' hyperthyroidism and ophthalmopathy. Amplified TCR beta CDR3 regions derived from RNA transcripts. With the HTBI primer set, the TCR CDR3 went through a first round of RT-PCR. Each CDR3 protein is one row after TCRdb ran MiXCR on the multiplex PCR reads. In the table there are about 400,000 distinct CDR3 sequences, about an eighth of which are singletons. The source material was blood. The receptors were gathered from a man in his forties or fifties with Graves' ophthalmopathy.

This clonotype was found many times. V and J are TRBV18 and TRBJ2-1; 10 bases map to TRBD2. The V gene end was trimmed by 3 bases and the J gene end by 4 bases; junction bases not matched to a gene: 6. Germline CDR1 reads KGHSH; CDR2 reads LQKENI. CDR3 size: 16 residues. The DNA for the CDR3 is TGTGCCAGCTCACCTCCTAGCGGGAGAGGTTACAATGAGCAGTTCTTC. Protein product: CASSPPSGRGYNEQFF. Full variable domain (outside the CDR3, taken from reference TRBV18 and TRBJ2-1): NAGVMQNPRHLVRRRGQEARLRCSPMKGHSHVYWYRQLPEEGLKFMVYLQKENIIDESGMPKERFSAEFPKEGPSILRIQQVVRGDSAAYFCASSPPSGRGYNEQFFGPGTRLTVL.

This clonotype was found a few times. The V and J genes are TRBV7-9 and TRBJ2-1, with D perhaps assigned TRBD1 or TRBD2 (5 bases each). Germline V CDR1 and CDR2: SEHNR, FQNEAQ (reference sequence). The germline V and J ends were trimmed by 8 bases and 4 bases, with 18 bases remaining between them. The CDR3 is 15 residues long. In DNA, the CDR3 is TGTGCCAGCTCGAGGGTATTGGGGGAATACAATGAGCAGTTCTTC. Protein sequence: CASSRVLGEYNEQFF.

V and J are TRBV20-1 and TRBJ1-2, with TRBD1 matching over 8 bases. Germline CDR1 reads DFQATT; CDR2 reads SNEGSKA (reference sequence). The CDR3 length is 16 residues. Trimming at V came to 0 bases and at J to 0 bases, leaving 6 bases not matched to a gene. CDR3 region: CSARDFRDRSNYGYTF. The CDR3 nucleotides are TGCAGTGCTAGAGATTTCCGGGACAGGTCTAACTATGGCTACACCTTC.

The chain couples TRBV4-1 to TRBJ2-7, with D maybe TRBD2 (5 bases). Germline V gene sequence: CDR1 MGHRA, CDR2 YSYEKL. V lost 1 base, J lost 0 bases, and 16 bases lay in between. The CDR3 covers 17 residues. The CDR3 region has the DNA TGCGCCAGCAGCCAAGTCTTATCCGCGGGCAACTCCTACGAGCAGTACTTC. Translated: CASSQVLSAGNSYEQYF.

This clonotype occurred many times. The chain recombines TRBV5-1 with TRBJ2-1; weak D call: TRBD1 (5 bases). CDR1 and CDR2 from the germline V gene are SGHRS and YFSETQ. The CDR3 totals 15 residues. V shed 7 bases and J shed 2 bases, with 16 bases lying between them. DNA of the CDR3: TGCGCCAGCGGCCGAACTCAGGGTACCTACAATGAGCAGTTCTTC. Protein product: CASGRTQGTYNEQFF.

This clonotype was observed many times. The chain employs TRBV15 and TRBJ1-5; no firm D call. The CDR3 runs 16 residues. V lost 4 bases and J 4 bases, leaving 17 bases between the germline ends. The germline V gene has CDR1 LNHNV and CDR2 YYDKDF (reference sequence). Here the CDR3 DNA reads TGTGCCACCAGCAAAACAAGAGCCGGATGGAATCAGCCCCAGCATTTT. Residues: CATSKTRAGWNQPQHF.

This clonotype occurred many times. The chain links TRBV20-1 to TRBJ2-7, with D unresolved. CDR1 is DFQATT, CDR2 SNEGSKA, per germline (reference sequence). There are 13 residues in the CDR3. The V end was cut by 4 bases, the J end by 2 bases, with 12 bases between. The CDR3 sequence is CSATPVRAYEQYF. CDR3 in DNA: TGCAGTGCTACCCCAGTAAGGGCCTACGAGCAGTACTTC.

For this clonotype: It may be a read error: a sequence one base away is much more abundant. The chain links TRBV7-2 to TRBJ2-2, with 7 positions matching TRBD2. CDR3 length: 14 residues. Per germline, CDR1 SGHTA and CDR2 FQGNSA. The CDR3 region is CASSLGVVGGELSF. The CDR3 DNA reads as TGTGCCAGCAGCTTGGGGGTCGTGGGAGGGGAGCTGTCTTTT.

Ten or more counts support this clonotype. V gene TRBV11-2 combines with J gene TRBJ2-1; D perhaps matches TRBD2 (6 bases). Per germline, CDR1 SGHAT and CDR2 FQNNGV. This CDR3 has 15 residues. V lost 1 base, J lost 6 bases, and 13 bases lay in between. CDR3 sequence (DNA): TGTGCCAGCAGCTTAGGCGGCGGGATCATCAATGAGCAGTTCTTC. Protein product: CASSLGGGIINEQFF.

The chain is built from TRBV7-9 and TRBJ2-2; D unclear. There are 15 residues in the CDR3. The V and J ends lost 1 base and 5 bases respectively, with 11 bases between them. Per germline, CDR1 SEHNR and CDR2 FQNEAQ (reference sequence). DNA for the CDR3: TGTGCCAGCAGCTTAGGCTCGCTAAAGACCGGGGAGCTGTTTTTT. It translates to CASSLGSLKTGELFF.

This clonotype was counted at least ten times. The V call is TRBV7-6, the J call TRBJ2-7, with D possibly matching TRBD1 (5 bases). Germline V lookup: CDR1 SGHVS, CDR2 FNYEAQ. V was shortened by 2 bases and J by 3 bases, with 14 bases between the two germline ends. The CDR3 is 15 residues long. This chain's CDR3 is CASSLRQGSSYEQYF. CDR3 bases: TGTGCCAGCAGCTTAAGGCAGGGATCGAGCTACGAGCAGTACTTC.

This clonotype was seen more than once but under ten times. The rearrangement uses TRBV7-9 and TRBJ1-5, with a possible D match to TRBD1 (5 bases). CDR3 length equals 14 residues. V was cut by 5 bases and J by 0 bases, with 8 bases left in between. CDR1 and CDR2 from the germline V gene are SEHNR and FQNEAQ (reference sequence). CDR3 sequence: CASSRDVSNQPQHF. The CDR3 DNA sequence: TGTGCCAGCAGCCGGGACGTTAGCAATCAGCCCCAGCATTTT. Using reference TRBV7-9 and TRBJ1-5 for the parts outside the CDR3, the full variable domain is DTGVSQNPRHKITKRGQNVTFRCDPISEHNRLYWYRQTLGQGPEFLTYFQNEAQLEKSRLLSDRFSAERPKGSFSTLEIQRTEQGDSAMYLCASSRDVSNQPQHFGDGTRLSIL.

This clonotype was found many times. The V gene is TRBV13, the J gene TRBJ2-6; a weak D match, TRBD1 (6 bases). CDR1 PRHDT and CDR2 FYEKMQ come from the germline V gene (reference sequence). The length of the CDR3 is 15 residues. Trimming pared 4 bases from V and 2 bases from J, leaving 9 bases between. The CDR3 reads CASSYRAAGANVLTF. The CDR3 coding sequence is TGTGCCAGCAGCTACAGGGCAGCTGGGGCCAACGTCCTGACTTTC.

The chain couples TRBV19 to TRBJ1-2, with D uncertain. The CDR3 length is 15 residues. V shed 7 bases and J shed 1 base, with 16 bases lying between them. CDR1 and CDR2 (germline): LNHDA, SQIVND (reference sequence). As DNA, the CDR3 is TGTGCCAGTACCAAGTTGTGTGAGATTAACTATGGCTACACCTTC. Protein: CASTKLCEINYGYTF.

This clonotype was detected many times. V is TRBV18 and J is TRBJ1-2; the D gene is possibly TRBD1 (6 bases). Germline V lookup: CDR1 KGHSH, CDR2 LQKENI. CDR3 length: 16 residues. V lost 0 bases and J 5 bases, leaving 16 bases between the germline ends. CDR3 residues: CASSPPSGAGGYGYTF. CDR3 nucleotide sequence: TGTGCCAGCTCACCACCATCAGGGGCCGGAGGGTATGGCTACACCTTC.

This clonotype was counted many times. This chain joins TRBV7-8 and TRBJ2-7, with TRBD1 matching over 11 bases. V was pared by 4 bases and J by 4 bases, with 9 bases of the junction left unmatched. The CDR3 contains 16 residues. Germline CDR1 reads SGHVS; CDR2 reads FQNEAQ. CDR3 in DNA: TGTGCCAGCAGCTCCGGGACAGGGGGTTTTCTGTACGAGCAGTACTTC. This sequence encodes CASSSGTGGFLYEQYF.

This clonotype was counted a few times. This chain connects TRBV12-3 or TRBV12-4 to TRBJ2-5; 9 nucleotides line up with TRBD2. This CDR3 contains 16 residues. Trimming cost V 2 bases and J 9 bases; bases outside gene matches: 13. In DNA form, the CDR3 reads TGTGCCAGCAGTTTATTGCTAGCGGGGTCGAGTGGGGCCCAGTACTTC. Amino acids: CASSLLLAGSSGAQYF.

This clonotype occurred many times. Here the CDR3 reads CASSYTPAFVFHTDTQYF. The DNA of the CDR3 is TGTGCCAGCAGTTATACCCCCGCCTTCGTTTTCCACACGGATACGCAGTATTTT. The genes are TRBV2 and TRBJ2-3, with no clear D. Germline V gene data show CDR1 as SNHLY and CDR2 as FYNNEI. This CDR3 has 18 amino acids. V was trimmed by 5 bases and J by 6 bases, leaving 27 bases between them. Supplemented by reference TRBV2 and TRBJ2-3, the full variable domain reads EPEVTQTPSHQVTQMGQEVILRCVPISNHLYFYWYRQILGQKVEFLVSFYNNEISEKSEIFDDQFSVERPDGSNFTLKIRSTKLEDSAMYFCASSYTPAFVFHTDTQYFGPGTRLTVL.

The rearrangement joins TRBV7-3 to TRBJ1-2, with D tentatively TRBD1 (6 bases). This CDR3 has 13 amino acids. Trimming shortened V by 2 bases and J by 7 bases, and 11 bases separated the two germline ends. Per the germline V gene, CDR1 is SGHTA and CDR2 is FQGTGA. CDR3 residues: CASSLATGSGYTF. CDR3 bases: TGTGCCAGCAGCTTAGCCACAGGGAGTGGCTACACCTTC.

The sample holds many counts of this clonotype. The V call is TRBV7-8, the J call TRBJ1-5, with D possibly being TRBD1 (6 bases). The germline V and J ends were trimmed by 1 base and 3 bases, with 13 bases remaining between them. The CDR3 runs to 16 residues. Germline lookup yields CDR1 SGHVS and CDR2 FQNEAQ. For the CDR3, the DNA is TGTGCCAGCAGCTTAGTGGGGCAGGGGATCAATCAGCCCCAGCATTTT. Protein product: CASSLVGQGINQPQHF.